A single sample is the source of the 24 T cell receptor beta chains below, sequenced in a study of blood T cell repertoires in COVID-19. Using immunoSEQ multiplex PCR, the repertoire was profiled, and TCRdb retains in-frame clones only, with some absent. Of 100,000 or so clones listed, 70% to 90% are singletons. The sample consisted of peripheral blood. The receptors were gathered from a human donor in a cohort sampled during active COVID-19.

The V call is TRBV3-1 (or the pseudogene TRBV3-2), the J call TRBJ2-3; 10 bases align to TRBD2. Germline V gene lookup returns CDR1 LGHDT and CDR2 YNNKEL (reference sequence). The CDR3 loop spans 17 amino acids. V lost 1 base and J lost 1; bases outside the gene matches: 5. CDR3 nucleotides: TGTGCCAGCAGCCAAGGTTTAGCGGGGGGAGGCACAGATACGCAGTATTTT. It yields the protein CASSQGLAGGGTDTQYF.

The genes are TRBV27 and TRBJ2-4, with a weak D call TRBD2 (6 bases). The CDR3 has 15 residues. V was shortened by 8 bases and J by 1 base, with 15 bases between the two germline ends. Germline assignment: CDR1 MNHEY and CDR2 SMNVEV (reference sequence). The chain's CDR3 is CASRSGVWAKNIQYF. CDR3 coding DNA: TGTGCCAGCCGTTCGGGGGTTTGGGCCAAAAACATTCAGTACTTC.

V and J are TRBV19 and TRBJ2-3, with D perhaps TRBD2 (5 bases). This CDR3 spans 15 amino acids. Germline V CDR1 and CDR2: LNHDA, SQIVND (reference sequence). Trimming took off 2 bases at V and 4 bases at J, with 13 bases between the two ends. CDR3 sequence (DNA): TGTGCCAGTAGTATAAATAGCGAATATGCAGATACGCAGTATTTT. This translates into CASSINSEYADTQYF.

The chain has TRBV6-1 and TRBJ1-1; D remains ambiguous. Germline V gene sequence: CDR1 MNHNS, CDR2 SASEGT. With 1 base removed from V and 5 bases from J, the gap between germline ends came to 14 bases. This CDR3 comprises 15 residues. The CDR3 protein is CASSEGYVAGTEAFF. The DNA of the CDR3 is TGTGCCAGCAGTGAAGGGTATGTTGCGGGGACTGAAGCTTTCTTT.

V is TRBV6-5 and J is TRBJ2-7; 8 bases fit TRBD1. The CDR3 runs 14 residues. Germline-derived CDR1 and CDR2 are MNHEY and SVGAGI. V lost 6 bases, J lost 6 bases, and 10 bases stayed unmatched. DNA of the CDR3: TGTGCCAGCAGGAGCCTCGGACAGGGAGGCGAGCAGTACTTC. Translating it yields CASRSLGQGGEQYF.

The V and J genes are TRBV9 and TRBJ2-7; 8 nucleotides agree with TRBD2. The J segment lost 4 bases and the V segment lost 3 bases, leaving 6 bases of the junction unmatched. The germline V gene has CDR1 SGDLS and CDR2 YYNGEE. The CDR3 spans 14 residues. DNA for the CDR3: TGTGCCAGCAGCGCAGGGACTAGTAGGTACGAGCAGTACTTC. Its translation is CASSAGTSRYEQYF.

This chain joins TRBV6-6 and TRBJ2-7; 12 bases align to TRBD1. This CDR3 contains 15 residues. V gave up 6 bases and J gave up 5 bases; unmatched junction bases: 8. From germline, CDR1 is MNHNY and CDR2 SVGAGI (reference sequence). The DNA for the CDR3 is TGTGCCAGCAGCCCAAGCGGGACAGGGGGCCACGAGCAGTACTTC. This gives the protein CASSPSGTGGHEQYF.

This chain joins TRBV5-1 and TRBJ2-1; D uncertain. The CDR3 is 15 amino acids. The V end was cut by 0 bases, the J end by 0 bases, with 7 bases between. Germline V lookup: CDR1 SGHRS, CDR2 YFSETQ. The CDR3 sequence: CASSLAGDSYNEQFF. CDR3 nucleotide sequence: TGCGCCAGCAGCTTGGCTGGAGACTCCTACAATGAGCAGTTCTTC. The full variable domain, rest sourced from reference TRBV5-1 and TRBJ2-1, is KAGVTQTPRYLIKTRGQQVTLSCSPISGHRSVSWYQQTPGQGLQFLFEYFSETQRNKGNFPGRFSGRQFSNSRSEMNVSTLELGDSALYLCASSLAGDSYNEQFFGPGTRLTVL.

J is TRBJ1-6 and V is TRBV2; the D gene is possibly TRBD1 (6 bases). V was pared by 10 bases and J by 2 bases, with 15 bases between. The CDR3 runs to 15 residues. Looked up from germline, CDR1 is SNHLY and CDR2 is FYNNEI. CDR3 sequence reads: CATRQVGTYNSPLHF. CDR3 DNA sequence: TGTGCCACCCGACAGGTGGGGACCTATAATTCACCCCTCCACTTT.

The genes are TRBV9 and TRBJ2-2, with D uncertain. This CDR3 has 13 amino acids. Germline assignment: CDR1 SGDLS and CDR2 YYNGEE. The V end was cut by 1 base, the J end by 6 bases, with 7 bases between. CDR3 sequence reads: CASSVSPAGELFF. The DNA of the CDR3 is TGTGCCAGCAGCGTATCCCCGGCCGGGGAGCTGTTTTTT.

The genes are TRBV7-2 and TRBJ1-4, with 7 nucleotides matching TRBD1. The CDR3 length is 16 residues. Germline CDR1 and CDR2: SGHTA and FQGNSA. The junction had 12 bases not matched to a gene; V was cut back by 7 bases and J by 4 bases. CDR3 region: CASTPGRGLGNEKLFF. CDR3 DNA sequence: TGTGCCAGCACCCCTGGTAGGGGGCTTGGTAATGAAAAACTGTTTTTT.

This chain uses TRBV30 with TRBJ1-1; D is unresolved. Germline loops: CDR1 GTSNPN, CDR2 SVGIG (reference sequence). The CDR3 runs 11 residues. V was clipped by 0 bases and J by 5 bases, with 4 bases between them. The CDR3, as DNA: TGTGCCTGGAGTGTTATGACTGAAGCTTTCTTT. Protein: CAWSVMTEAFF.

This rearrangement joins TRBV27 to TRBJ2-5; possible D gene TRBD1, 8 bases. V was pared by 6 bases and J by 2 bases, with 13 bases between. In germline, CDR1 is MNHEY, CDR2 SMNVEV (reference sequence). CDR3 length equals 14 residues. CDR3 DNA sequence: TGTGCCAGCAGCAACAGGGGGGGACAAGAGACCCAGTACTTC. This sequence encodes CASSNRGGQETQYF.

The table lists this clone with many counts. CDR3 DNA: TGTGCCAGCAGTATAGGGTCCAGGGATACTAATGAAAAACTGTTTTTT. Translated: CASSIGSRDTNEKLFF. The V call is TRBV27, the J call TRBJ1-4; tentatively, D is TRBD1 (5 bases). This CDR3 is built from 16 residues. Germline-derived CDR1 and CDR2 are MNHEY and SMNVEV (reference sequence). With 5 bases removed from V and 2 bases from J, the gap between germline ends came to 15 bases.

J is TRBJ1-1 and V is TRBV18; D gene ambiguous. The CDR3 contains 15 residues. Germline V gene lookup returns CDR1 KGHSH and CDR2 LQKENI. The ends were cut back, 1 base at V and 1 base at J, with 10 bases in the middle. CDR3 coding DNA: TGTGCCAGCTCACCACTCCCACAGCCGAACACTGAAGCTTTCTTT. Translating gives CASSPLPQPNTEAFF.

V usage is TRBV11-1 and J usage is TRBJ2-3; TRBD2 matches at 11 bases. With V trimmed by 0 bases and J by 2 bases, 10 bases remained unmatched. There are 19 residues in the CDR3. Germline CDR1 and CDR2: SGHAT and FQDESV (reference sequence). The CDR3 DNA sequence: TGTGCCAGCAGCTTAGCCCTCCCTAGCGGGGGGTCGTACACAGATACGCAGTATTTT. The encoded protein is CASSLALPSGGSYTDTQYF. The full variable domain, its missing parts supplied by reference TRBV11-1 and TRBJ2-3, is EAEVAQSPRYKITEKSQAVAFWCDPISGHATLYWYRQILGQGPELLVQFQDESVVDDSQLPKDRFSAERLKGVDSTLKIQPAELGDSAMYLCASSLALPSGGSYTDTQYFGPGTRLTVL.

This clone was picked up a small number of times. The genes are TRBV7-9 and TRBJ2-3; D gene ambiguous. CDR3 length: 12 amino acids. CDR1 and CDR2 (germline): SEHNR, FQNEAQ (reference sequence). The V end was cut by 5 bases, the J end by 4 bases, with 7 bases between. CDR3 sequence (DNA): TGTGCCAGCAGCCGAGTTGCAGATACGCAGTATTTT. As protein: CASSRVADTQYF.

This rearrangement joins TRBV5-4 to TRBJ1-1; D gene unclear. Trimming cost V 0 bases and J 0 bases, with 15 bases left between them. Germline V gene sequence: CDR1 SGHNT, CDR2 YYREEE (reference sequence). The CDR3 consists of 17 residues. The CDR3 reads CASSLGQNRMMNTEAFF. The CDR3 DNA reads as TGTGCCAGCAGCTTGGGGCAGAACAGAATGATGAACACTGAAGCTTTCTTT.

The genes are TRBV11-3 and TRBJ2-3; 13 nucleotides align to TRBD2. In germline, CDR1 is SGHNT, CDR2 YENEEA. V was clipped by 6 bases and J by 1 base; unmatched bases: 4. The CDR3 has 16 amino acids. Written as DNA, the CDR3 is TGTGCCAGCAGTCAAGGACTAGCGGGGGGCACAGATACGCAGTATTTT. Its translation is CASSQGLAGGTDTQYF.

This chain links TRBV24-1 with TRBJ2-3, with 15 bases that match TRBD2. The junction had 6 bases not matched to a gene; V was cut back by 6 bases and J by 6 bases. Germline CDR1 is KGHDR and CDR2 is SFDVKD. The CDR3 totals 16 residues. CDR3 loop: CATSTGLAGGLDTQYF. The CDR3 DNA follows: TGTGCCACCAGTACCGGACTAGCGGGGGGGCTTGATACGCAGTATTTT.

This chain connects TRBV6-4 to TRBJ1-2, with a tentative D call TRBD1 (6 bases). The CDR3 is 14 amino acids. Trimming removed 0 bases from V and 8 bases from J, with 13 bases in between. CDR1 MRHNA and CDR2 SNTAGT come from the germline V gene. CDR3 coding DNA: TGTGCCAGCAGTGACTCAAGAGAAGGGGGAGGCTACACCTTC. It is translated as CASSDSREGGGYTF.

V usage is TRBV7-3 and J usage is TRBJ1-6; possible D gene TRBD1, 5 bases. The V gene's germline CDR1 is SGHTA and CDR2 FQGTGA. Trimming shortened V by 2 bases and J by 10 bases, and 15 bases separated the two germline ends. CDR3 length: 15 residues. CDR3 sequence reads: CASSLDSTLYSPLHF. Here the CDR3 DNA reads TGTGCCAGCAGCTTAGACAGCACGCTCTACTCACCCCTCCACTTT.

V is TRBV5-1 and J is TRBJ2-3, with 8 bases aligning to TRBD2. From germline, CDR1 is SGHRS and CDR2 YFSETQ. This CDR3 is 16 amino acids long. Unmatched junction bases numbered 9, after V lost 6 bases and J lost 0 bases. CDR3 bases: TGCGCCAGCACTAGAATAGCGGGATCTAGCACAGATACGCAGTATTTT. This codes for CASTRIAGSSTDTQYF.

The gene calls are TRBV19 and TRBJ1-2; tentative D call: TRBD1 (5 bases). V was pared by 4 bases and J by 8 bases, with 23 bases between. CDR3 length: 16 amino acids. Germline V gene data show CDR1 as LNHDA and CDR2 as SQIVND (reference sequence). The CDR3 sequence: CASSTPRRDWGYGYTF. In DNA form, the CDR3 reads TGTGCCAGTAGTACCCCCCGGCGGGACTGGGGGTACGGCTACACCTTC. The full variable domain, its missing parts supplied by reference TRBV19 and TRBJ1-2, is DGGITQSPKYLFRKEGQNVTLSCEQNLNHDAMYWYRQDPGQGLRLIYYSQIVNDFQKGDIAEGYSVSREKKESFPLTVTSAQKNPTAFYLCASSTPRRDWGYGYTFGSGTRLTVV.